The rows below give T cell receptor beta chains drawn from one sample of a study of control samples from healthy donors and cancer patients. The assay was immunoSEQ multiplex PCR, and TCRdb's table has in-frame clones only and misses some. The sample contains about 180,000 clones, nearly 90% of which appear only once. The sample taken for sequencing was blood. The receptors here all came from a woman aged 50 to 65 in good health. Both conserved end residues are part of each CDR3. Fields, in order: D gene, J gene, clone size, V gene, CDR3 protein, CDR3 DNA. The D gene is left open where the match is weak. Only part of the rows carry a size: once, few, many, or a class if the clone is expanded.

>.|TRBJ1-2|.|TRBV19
CASSVGAGRHYGYTF
TGTGCCAGTAGTGTGGGGGCAGGGCGTCACTATGGCTACACCTTC
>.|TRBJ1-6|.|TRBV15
CATSRGGVGSPLHF
TGTGCCACCAGCAGAGGGGGAGTAGGGTCACCCCTCCACTTT
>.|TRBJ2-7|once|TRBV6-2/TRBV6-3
CASSNRAEQYF
TGTGCCAGCAGTAACAGGGCCGAGCAGTACTTC
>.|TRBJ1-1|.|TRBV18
CASSPDSLNTEAFF
TGTGCCAGCTCACCGGACAGTTTGAACACTGAAGCTTTCTTT
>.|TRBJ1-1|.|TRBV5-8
CASPFGTRAMNTEAFF
TGTGCCAGCCCATTCGGCACAAGAGCTATGAACACTGAAGCTTTCTTT
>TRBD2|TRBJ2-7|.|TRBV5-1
CASRRISGGLVGEQYF
TGCGCCAGCAGACGCATCAGCGGGGGGCTGGTCGGTGAGCAGTACTTC
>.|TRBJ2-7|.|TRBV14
CASSQGYWVPRYEQYF
TGTGCCAGCAGCCAAGGCTATTGGGTGCCCCGCTACGAGCAGTACTTC
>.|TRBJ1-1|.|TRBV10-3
CATVQGSTEAFF
TGTGCCACCGTACAGGGTAGCACTGAAGCTTTCTTT
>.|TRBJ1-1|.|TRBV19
CASARLLNTEAFF
TGTGCCAGTGCGAGACTGCTGAACACTGAAGCTTTCTTT
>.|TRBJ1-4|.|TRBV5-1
CASSNTRTTNEKLFF
TGCGCCAGCAGCAATACGAGGACAACTAATGAAAAACTGTTTTTT
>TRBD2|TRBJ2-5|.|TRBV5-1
CASSLAGTTSVETQYF
TGCGCCAGCAGCTTGGCCGGGACTACCTCCGTAGAGACCCAGTACTTC
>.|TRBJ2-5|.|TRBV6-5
CASSYSGGETQYF
TGTGCCAGCAGTTACTCGGGGGGCGAGACCCAGTACTTC
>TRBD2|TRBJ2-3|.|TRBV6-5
CASSYSLAGVTQYF
TGTGCCAGCAGTTACAGCCTAGCGGGTGTTACGCAGTATTTT
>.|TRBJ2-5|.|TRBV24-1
CATSAPSGTHLTSKETQYF
TGTGCCACCAGTGCCCCCTCCGGGACCCACCTTACTTCAAAAGAGACCCAGTACTTC
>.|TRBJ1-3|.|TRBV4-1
CASSQPRERFSGNTIYF
TGCGCCAGCAGCCAACCGCGCGAGAGATTCTCTGGAAACACCATATATTTT
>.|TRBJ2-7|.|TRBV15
CATSSPRGAVPREQYF
TGTGCCACCAGCAGTCCCAGGGGGGCCGTGCCCCGCGAGCAGTACTTC
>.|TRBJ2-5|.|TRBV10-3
CATAGLGQETQYF
TGTGCCACCGCGGGGCTCGGGCAAGAGACCCAGTACTTC
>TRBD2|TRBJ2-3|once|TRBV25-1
CASSPSSGGADTQYF
TGTGCCAGCAGTCCCTCTAGCGGGGGGGCCGATACGCAGTATTTT
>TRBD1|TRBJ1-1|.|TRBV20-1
CSARQGAAFF
TGCAGTGCGCGGCAGGGGGCAGCTTTCTTT
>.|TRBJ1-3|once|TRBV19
CASSTQGSWGNTIYF
TGTGCCAGTAGTACACAGGGATCGTGGGGAAACACCATATATTTT
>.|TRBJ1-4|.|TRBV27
CASSLLPLGQNEKLFF
TGTGCCAGCAGTTTACTCCCCCTAGGACAGAATGAAAAACTGTTTTTT
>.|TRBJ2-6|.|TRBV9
CASSVDHSSAGANVLTF
TGTGCCAGCAGCGTAGATCATAGCTCGGCTGGGGCCAACGTCCTGACTTTC
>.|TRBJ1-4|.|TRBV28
CASSLSLVGEKLFF
TGTGCCAGCAGTCTTTCCTTAGTTGGTGAAAAACTGTTTTTT
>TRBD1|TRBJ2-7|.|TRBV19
CASSTQGALVEQYF
TGTGCCAGTAGTACACAGGGGGCTTTGGTCGAGCAGTACTTC
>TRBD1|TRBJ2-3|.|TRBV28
CASSRTGGFTDTQYF
TGTGCCAGCAGTCGGACAGGGGGGTTCACAGATACGCAGTATTTT
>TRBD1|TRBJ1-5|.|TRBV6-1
CASSETDRGLNQPQHF
TGTGCCAGCAGTGAAACGGACAGGGGACTCAATCAGCCCCAGCATTTT
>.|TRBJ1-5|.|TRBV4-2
CASSQGPAGTNQPQHF
TGTGCCAGCAGCCAAGGGCCGGCCGGCACAAATCAGCCCCAGCATTTT
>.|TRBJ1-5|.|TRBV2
CASSDGGRRNQPQHF
TGTGCCAGCAGTGATGGTGGACGGCGAAATCAGCCCCAGCATTTT
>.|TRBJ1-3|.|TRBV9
CASSVVSSGNTIYF
TGTGCCAGCAGCGTAGTATCCTCTGGAAACACCATATATTTT
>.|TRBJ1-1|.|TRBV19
CAGSDIGGTEAFF
TGTGCCGGATCGGACATCGGGGGCACTGAAGCTTTCTTT
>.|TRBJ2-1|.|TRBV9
CASSWGGLSYNEQFF
TGTGCCAGCAGTTGGGGGGGGCTCTCCTACAATGAGCAGTTCTTC
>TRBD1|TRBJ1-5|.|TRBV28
CASSFHRGGNQPQHF
TGTGCCAGCAGTTTCCACAGGGGAGGGAATCAGCCCCAGCATTTT
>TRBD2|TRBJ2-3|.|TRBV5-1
CASSLPGLAGVGADTQYF
TGCGCCAGCAGCTTGCCTGGACTAGCGGGAGTGGGGGCAGATACGCAGTATTTT
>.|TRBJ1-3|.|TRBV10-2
CASSRPDGRGNTIYF
TGCGCCAGCAGCCGACCAGACGGACGTGGAAACACCATATATTTT
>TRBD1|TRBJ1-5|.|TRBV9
CASSVEARGNQPQHF
TGTGCCAGCAGCGTAGAGGCCAGGGGGAATCAGCCCCAGCATTTT
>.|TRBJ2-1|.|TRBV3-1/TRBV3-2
CASSQWGAGAKHEQFF
TGTGCCAGCAGCCAATGGGGGGCCGGGGCCAAACATGAGCAGTTCTTC
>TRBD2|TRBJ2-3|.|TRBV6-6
CASSYRLAGGRDTQYF
TGTGCCAGCAGTTACCGACTAGCGGGAGGTAGAGATACGCAGTATTTT
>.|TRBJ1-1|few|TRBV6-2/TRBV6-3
CASSYRLGRNTEAFF
TGTGCCAGCAGTTACCGACTCGGACGGAACACTGAAGCTTTCTTT
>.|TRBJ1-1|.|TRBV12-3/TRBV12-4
CASSLRPGTEAFF
TGTGCCAGCAGTTTACGACCGGGCACTGAAGCTTTCTTT
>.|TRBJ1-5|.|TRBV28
CASSLDSNQPQHF
TGTGCCAGCAGCCTCGATAGCAATCAGCCCCAGCATTTT
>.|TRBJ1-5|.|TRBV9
CASSVGQNGNQPQHF
TGTGCCAGCAGCGTAGGACAGAACGGCAATCAGCCCCAGCATTTT